Included here is one T cell receptor beta chain sequence, with context. What it binds is unknown. One junction end does not reproduce the germline sequence, and a read error may be involved. This sample was taken from a study of chemoradiotherapy in HPV16-positive cancers. Study outcomes and limitations: Candidate HPV-specific clones and E7-related TCR motifs grew in tumor during treatment.

Assay used: immunoSEQ multiplex PCR; TCRdb lists only in-frame clones, some missing. The repertoire holds 4,000 to 6,000 clones, roughly 80% seen once, with under 40% in the top ten. The CDR3 length is 15 residues. Germline lookup yields CDR1 SGDLS and CDR2 YYNGEE. Sampling was conducted from a patient who underwent chemoradiotherapy. The chain couples TRBV9 to TRBJ2-1, with 7 bases matching TRBD1. The sequence was obtained from a human donor with HPV-associated anogenital cancer. The CDR3 sequence is CASSATGDSYNEQFF. The CDR3 DNA follows: TGTGCTAGCAGCGCCACAGGGGATTCCTACAATGAGCAGTTCTTC. Using reference TRBV9 and TRBJ2-1 for the parts outside the CDR3, the full variable domain is DSGVTQTPKHLITATGQRVTLRCSPRSGDLSVYWYQQSLDQGLQFLIQYYNGEERAKGNILERFSAQQFPDLHSELNLSSLELGDSALYFCASSATGDSYNEQFFGPGTRLTVL.